The clone carrying this TCR beta chain was observed at least ten times. Antigen unknown. In the authors' methods: Differences in CDR3 between clinicopathological groups were drawn on to build a classifier intended to discriminate distant-metastatic papillary thyroid cancer patients. MiXCR reprocessed the PCR reads for TCRdb. TCRdb, not the original authors, processed these V and J calls. The repertoire holds about 34,000 clones, with approximately 19% as singletons. This sample was taken from a study of metastatic and nonmetastatic thyroid tumors. About the study: Repertoire comparison spanned blood and tumor or nodule tissue of malignant and benign thyroid patients. Study conclusions and caveats: The reported finding was significantly higher TCR beta diversity in malignant thyroid tumors relative to benign nodules, in blood and tumor.

Thyroid surgery took place with no prior treatment in any patient. The CDR3 contains 14 residues. Germline V gene lookup returns CDR1 MNHNS and CDR2 SASEGT. V lost 1 base, J lost 3 bases, and 9 bases lay in between. Sequenced material: blood. This TCR was sampled from a female donor with papillary thyroid cancer or a benign thyroid nodule (not recorded which). Some clones in this sample may be carry-over from other donors' samples. The chain employs TRBV6-1 and TRBJ1-1; tentative D call: TRBD1 (6 bases). The CDR3: CASSEGGGHTEAFF. In DNA, the CDR3 is TGTGCCAGCAGTGAAGGGGGGGGCCACACTGAAGCTTTCTTT.